These T cell receptor beta chains were read from a single sample in a study of regulatory T cells in long-lasting Graves disease. TCRdb recomputed calls from the multiplex PCR reads with MiXCR, one row per CDR3 protein. The repertoire holds just over 600,000 distinct CDR3 sequences, less than 20% seen once, with 15% to 20% in the top ten. This sample was also put to use in a study of T cells in Graves' hyperthyroidism and ophthalmopathy.

The specimen comprised peripheral blood mononuclear cells (PBMCs), sampled at new diagnosis, from a patient treated with antithyroid drugs. Every receptor here comes from a woman in her 30s with Graves disease. CDR3s leave out the opening cysteine and the closing phenylalanine or tryptophan. Fields, in order: CDR3 protein, CDR3 length, V gene, clone size, J gene. Part of the rows lack a size; the others show once, few, many or a class for expanded clones.

CDR3: ASTAFSGSETQY
length: 12
V: TRBV2
size: many
J: TRBJ2-5

CDR3: ASSLGGGVVDEQY
length: 13
V: TRBV9
size: NA
J: TRBJ2-7

CDR3: ASSLASGRTEAL
length: 12
V: TRBV5-5
size: few
J: TRBJ1-1

CDR3: ASSLTDSRGEQY
length: 12
V: TRBV7-8
size: many
J: TRBJ2-7

CDR3: ASSIDGLAGQYNEQF
length: 15
V: TRBV19
size: many
J: TRBJ2-1

CDR3: ASSLGDRVVDEQF
length: 13
V: TRBV7-9
size: many
J: TRBJ2-1

CDR3: ASSPRTGQAMSGYT
length: 14
V: TRBV18
size: NA
J: TRBJ1-2

CDR3: ASSYSGTTNSPLH
length: 13
V: TRBV6-5
size: many
J: TRBJ1-6

CDR3: ASSVALGTGRNTIY
length: 14
V: TRBV9
size: few
J: TRBJ1-3

CDR3: ATSEYPNTEAF
length: 11
V: TRBV24-1
size: NA
J: TRBJ1-1

CDR3: SASPLRGRNQPQH
length: 13
V: TRBV20-1
size: many
J: TRBJ1-5

CDR3: ATTLYFLWGQQPQH
length: 14
V: TRBV24-1
size: many
J: TRBJ1-5

CDR3: ASSPRQGTNTGELF
length: 14
V: TRBV18
size: NA
J: TRBJ2-2

CDR3: ASSHGTANTNYGYT
length: 14
V: TRBV5-1
size: many
J: TRBJ1-2

CDR3: ASRGTGTKLVSGANVLT
length: 17
V: TRBV11-1
size: few
J: TRBJ2-6

CDR3: ASSQRLAGTGWGQETQY
length: 17
V: TRBV4-1
size: few
J: TRBJ2-5

CDR3: ASSQRYSSYEQY
length: 12
V: TRBV14
size: few
J: TRBJ2-7

CDR3: ASSLSGPHNEQF
length: 12
V: TRBV5-1
size: NA
J: TRBJ2-1

CDR3: AISDGRADGAGANVLT
length: 16
V: TRBV10-3
size: NA
J: TRBJ2-6

CDR3: AIKQPGGNQPQH
length: 12
V: TRBV25-1
size: many
J: TRBJ1-5

CDR3: ASSLGGRPIYEQY
length: 13
V: TRBV5-5
size: NA
J: TRBJ2-7

CDR3: ASSLGYPNTGELF
length: 13
V: TRBV28
size: many
J: TRBJ2-2

CDR3: ASSRSEPGYYEQY
length: 13
V: TRBV27
size: many
J: TRBJ2-7

CDR3: ASRYGQDHEAF
length: 11
V: TRBV5-1
size: many
J: TRBJ1-1

CDR3: ASSERAAEASYNEQF
length: 15
V: TRBV6-1
size: NA
J: TRBJ2-1

CDR3: SARTVETQY
length: 9
V: TRBV20-1
size: few
J: NA

CDR3: SGRDGFYEQY
length: 10
V: TRBV20-1
size: many
J: TRBJ2-7

CDR3: ATSPNTGTGNTGELF
length: 15
V: TRBV24-1
size: many
J: TRBJ2-2

CDR3: ASSPLLTQY
length: 9
V: TRBV28
size: few
J: TRBJ2-3

CDR3: ASSLLAGGATGELF
length: 14
V: TRBV12-3/TRBV12-4
size: few
J: TRBJ2-2

CDR3: ASLPAGTSGSMSEQY
length: 15
V: TRBV7-9
size: few
J: TRBJ2-7

CDR3: ASRSAGNEKLF
length: 11
V: TRBV19
size: NA
J: TRBJ1-4

CDR3: ASSQGRLNTEAF
length: 12
V: TRBV14
size: many
J: TRBJ1-1

CDR3: ASSLLIRHEQY
length: 11
V: TRBV6-2/TRBV6-3
size: few
J: TRBJ2-7

CDR3: SAREGSPGNTIY
length: 12
V: TRBV20-1
size: few
J: TRBJ1-3

CDR3: AWSVSARSGDTQY
length: 13
V: TRBV30
size: NA
J: TRBJ2-3

CDR3: SARDRIKGQGNSPLH
length: 15
V: TRBV20-1
size: many
J: TRBJ1-6

CDR3: ASSLIVNTGELF
length: 12
V: TRBV12-3/TRBV12-4
size: NA
J: TRBJ2-2

CDR3: ASSPTRNYNEQF
length: 12
V: TRBV5-1
size: few
J: TRBJ2-1

CDR3: ASSQGTGRTF
length: 10
V: TRBV11-1
size: many
J: TRBJ1-1

CDR3: ASSLVSRDRGNYGYT
length: 15
V: TRBV5-1
size: NA
J: TRBJ1-2

CDR3: ASRGGQGLLVSQAQH
length: 15
V: TRBV6-1
size: NA
J: TRBJ1-5